A single sample gave rise to the 6 T cell receptor beta chains below, sequenced in a study of shared clonotypes between healthy human individuals. Assay used: immunoSEQ multiplex PCR; TCRdb lists only in-frame clones, some missing. The sample lists hundreds of thousands of clones; around 87% were seen once. Sequencing input: memory CD8+ T cells sorted from blood. The subset was: CD45RO+ cells pooled with CCR7-negative TemRA cells. Receptors were obtained from a man aged 18-30 years in good health.

J is TRBJ1-1 and V is TRBV25-1; D not certain. CDR1 MGHDK and CDR2 SYGVNS come from the germline V gene. Trimming took off 4 bases at V and 1 base at J, with 10 bases between the two ends. CDR3 length: 14 amino acids. The CDR3 nucleotides are TGTGCCAGCAGTGCTGGTTGGGGGAACACTGAAGCTTTCTTT. It is translated as CASSAGWGNTEAFF.

The chain joins TRBV6-1 to TRBJ2-7; maybe TRBD1 (5 bases). Germline-derived CDR1 and CDR2 are MNHNS and SASEGT. The CDR3 covers 13 residues. V was clipped by 2 bases and J by 3 bases, with 8 bases between them. The CDR3 protein is CASSEWQGYEQYF. The DNA for the CDR3 is TGTGCCAGCAGTGAATGGCAGGGCTACGAGCAGTACTTC.

This chain links TRBV6-5 with TRBJ2-7, with D maybe TRBD1 (6 bases). CDR3 length equals 12 residues. Germline V gives CDR1 MNHEY, CDR2 SVGAGI. V was cut by 11 bases and J by 5 bases, with 16 bases left in between. Here the CDR3 DNA reads TGTGCCTCCCATACAGGGTTGGACGAGCAGTACTTC. It specifies CASHTGLDEQYF.

The CDR3 region is CASSEASGLNGYTF. As DNA, the CDR3 is TGTGCCAGCAGTGAAGCTTCGGGGCTAAATGGCTACACCTTC. The rearrangement joins TRBV2 to TRBJ1-2, with a tentative D call TRBD1 (5 bases). The germline V and J ends were trimmed by 0 bases and 6 bases, with 11 bases remaining between them. Germline CDR1 and CDR2: SNHLY and FYNNEI. The CDR3 extends over 14 amino acids.

V gene TRBV13 combines with J gene TRBJ2-1; TRBD2 matches at 12 bases. The V and J ends lost 5 bases and 5 bases, in that order; junction bases with no gene match: 10. The CDR3 totals 17 residues. CDR1 and CDR2 (germline): PRHDT, FYEKMQ (reference sequence). The CDR3 DNA sequence: TGTGCCAGCAGCGGACACCTACTAGCGGGAGGCGACAATGAGCAGTTCTTC. This codes for CASSGHLLAGGDNEQFF. The full variable domain, in which reference TRBV13 and TRBJ2-1 provide the parts outside the CDR3, is AAGVIQSPRHLIKEKRETATLKCYPIPRHDTVYWYQQGPGQDPQFLISFYEKMQSDKGSIPDRFSAQQFSDYHSELNMSSLELGDSALYFCASSGHLLAGGDNEQFFGPGTRLTVL.

This sequence joins TRBV7-9 and TRBJ2-3; 11 bases map to TRBD2. The CDR3 has 16 amino acids. V shed 1 base and J 4 bases; nucleotides not matched to a gene: 4. Germline-derived CDR1 and CDR2 are SEHNR and FQNEAQ (reference sequence). CDR3 DNA sequence: TGTGCCAGCAGCTTAGAACTAGCGGGAGACTCAGATACGCAGTATTTT. Translation gives CASSLELAGDSDTQYF.